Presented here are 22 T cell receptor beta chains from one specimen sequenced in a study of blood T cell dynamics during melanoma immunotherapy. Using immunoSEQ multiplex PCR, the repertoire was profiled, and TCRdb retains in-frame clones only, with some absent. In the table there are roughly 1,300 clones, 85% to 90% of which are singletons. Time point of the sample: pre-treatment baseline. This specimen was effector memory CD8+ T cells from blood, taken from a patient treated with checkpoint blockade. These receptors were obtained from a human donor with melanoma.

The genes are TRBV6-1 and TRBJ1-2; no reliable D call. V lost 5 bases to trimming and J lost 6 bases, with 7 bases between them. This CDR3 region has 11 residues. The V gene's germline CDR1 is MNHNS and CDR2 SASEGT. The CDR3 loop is CASSTIDGYTF. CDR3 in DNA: TGTGCCAGCAGTACTATCGATGGCTACACCTTC.

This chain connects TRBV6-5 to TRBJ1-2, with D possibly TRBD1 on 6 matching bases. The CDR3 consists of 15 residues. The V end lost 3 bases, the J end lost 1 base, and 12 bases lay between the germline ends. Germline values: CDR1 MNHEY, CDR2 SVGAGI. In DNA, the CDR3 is TGTGCCAGCAGTTATGGACAGCTGGGTAACTATGGCTACACCTTC. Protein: CASSYGQLGNYGYTF.

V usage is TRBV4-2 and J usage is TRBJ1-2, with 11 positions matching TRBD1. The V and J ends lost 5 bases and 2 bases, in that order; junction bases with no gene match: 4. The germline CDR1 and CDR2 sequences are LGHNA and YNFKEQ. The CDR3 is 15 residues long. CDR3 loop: CASSGRTGGNYGYTF. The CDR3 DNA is TGTGCCAGCAGCGGAAGGACAGGGGGCAACTATGGCTACACCTTC.

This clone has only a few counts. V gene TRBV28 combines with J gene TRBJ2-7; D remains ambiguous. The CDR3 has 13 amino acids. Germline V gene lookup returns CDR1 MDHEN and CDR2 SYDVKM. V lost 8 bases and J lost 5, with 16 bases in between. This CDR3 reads CASGLTLGDEQYF. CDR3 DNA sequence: TGTGCCAGCGGGCTAACCCTGGGCGACGAGCAGTACTTC.

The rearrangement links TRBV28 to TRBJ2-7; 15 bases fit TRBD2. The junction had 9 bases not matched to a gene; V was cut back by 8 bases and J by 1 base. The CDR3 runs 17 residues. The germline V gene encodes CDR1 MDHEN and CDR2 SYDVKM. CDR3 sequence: CASGPGTSGRFSYEQYF. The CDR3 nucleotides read TGTGCCAGCGGACCCGGGACTAGCGGGAGGTTTTCCTACGAGCAGTACTTC.

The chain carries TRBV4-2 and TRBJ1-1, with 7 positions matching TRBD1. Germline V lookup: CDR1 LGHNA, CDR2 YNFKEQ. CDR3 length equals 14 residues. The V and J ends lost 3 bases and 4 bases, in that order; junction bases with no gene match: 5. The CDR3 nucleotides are TGTGCCAGCAGCCACGCCGGGACAGCCACTGAAGCTTTCTTT. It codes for CASSHAGTATEAFF.

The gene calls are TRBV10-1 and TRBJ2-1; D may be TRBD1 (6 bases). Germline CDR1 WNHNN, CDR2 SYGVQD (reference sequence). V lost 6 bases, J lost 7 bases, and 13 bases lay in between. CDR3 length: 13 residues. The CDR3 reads CASSLTGVNEQFF. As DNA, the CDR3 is TGCGCCAGCAGCCTGACAGGAGTAAATGAGCAGTTCTTC.

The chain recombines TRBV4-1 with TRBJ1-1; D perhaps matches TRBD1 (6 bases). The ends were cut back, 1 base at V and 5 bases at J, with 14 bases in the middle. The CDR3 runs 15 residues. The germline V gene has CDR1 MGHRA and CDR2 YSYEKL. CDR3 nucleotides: TGCGCCAGCAGCCAAGGAACGGGGGCATATACTGAAGCTTTCTTT. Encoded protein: CASSQGTGAYTEAFF.

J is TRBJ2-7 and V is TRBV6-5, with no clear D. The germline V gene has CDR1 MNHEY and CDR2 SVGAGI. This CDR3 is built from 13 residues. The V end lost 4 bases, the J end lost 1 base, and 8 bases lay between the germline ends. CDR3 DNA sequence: TGTGCCAGCAGTTTCACTATTTCCTACGAGCAGTACTTC. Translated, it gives CASSFTISYEQYF.

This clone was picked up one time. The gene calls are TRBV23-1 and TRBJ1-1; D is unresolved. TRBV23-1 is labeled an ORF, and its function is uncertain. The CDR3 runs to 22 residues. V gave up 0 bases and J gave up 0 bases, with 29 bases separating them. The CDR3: CASSQSSPLSFHRSAMNTEAFF. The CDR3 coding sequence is TGCGCCAGCAGTCAATCCTCACCCCTATCCTTTCACCGGTCCGCGATGAACACTGAAGCTTTCTTT.

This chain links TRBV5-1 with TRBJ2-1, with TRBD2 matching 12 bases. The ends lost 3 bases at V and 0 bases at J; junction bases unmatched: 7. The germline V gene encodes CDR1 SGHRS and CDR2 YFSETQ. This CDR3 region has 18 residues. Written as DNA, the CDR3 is TGCGCCAGCAGCTCCACTAGCGGGGGGCCCCCCTCCTACAATGAGCAGTTCTTC. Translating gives CASSSTSGGPPSYNEQFF.

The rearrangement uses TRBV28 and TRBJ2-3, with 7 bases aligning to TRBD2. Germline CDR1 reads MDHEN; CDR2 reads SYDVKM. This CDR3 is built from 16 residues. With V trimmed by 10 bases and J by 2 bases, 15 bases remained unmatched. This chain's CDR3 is CATRPRGGRATDTQYF. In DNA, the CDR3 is TGTGCCACGCGCCCTCGGGGAGGGAGGGCCACAGATACGCAGTATTTT.

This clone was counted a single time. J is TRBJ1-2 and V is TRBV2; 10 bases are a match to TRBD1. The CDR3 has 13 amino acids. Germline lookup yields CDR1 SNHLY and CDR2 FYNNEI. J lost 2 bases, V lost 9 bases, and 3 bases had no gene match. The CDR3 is CASPGQGNYGYTF. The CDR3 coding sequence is TGTGCCAGTCCGGGACAGGGGAACTATGGCTACACCTTC.

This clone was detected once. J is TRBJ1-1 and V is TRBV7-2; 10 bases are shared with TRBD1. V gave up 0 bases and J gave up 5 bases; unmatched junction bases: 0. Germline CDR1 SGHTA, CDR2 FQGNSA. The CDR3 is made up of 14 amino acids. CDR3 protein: CASSLADRGTEAFF. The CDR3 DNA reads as TGTGCCAGCAGCTTAGCGGACAGGGGGACTGAAGCTTTCTTT.

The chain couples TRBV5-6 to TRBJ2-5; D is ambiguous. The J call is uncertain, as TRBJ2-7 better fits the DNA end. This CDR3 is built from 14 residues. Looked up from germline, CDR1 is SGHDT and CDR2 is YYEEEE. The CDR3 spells CASSLAPSGYEQYF. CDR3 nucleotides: TGTGCCAGCAGCTTGGCTCCCTCAGGCTACGAGCAGTACTTC.

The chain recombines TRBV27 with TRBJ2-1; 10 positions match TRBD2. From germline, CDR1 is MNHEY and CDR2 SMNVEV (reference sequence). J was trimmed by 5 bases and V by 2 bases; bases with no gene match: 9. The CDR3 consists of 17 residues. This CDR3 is CASSLPNLAGVDNEQFF. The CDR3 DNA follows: TGTGCCAGCAGTTTACCAAACCTAGCGGGAGTTGACAATGAGCAGTTCTTC.

The CDR3 coding sequence is TGTGCCAGCAGCTCACGGGACTATGAAGAGACCCAGTACTTC. This sequence encodes CASSSRDYEETQYF. V and J are TRBV11-3 and TRBJ2-5, with TRBD2 matching over 7 bases. V was pared by 4 bases and J by 3 bases, with 5 bases of the junction left unmatched. CDR1 SGHNT and CDR2 YENEEA come from the germline V gene. This CDR3 has 14 amino acids.

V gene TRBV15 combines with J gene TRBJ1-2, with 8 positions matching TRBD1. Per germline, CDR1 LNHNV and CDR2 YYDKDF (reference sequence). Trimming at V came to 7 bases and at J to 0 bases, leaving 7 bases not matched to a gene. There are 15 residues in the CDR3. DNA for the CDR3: TGTGCCACCACAATGACAGGGGTCTCTAACTATGGCTACACCTTC. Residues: CATTMTGVSNYGYTF.

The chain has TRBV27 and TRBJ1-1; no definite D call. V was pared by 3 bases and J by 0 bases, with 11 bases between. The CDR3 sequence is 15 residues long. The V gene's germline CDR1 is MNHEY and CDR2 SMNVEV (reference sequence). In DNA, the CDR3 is TGTGCCAGCAGTTTGTTCGGGAAAATGAACACTGAAGCTTTCTTT. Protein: CASSLFGKMNTEAFF.

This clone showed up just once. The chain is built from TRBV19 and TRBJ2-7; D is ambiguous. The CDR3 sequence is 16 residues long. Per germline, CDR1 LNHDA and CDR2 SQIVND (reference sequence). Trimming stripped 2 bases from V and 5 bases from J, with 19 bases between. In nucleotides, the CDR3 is TGTGCCAGTAGTATAACCCTCCAAGCAACCCAGAACGAGCAGTACTTC. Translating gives CASSITLQATQNEQYF.

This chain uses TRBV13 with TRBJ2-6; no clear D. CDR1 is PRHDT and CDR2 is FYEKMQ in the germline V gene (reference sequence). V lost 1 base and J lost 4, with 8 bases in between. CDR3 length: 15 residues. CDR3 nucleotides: TGTGCCAGCAGCTTAGAGCTTGCGGGGGCCAACGTCCTGACTTTC. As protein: CASSLELAGANVLTF.

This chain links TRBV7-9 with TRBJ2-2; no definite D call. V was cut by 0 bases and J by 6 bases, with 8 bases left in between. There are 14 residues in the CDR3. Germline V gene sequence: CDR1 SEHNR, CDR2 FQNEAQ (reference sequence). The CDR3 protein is CASSLAPGPGELFF. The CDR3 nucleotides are TGTGCCAGCAGCTTAGCACCCGGTCCCGGGGAGCTGTTTTTT.